Each of the 30 T cell receptor beta chains below was sequenced from the same sample in a study of cytomegalovirus exposure and HLA in healthy donors. Use of 60 Vbeta and 13 Jbeta primers characterized the PCR. Sequenced by immunoSEQ multiplex PCR; TCRdb stores in-frame clones only, minus some. The sample lists tens of thousands of clones, 75% occurring once. Material: PBMCs. Receptors originate from a man aged 55 to 70 in good health and CMV-seropositive.

This clone was recorded only once. J is TRBJ2-7 and V is TRBV23-1, with a possible D match to TRBD2 (5 bases). TRBV23-1 is given ORF status, its function remaining uncertain. The V and J ends lost 3 bases and 2 bases respectively, with 11 bases between them. This CDR3 region has 14 residues. The CDR3 DNA reads TGCGCCAGCAGTCACCGGACTCTTACCTACGAGCAGTACTTC. Translated, it gives CASSHRTLTYEQYF.

The count of this clone is one. The V and J genes are TRBV28 and TRBJ2-5; tentatively, D is TRBD2 (6 bases). There are 13 residues in the CDR3. Trimming removed 8 bases from V and 7 bases from J, with 17 bases in between. CDR1 MDHEN and CDR2 SYDVKM come from the germline V gene. The CDR3: CASRLGRRGTQYF. The DNA for the CDR3 is TGTGCCAGCCGACTAGGTAGGCGTGGGACCCAGTACTTC. The whole variable domain, filled in from reference TRBV28 and TRBJ2-5, reads DVKVTQSSRYLVKRTGEKVFLECVQDMDHENMFWYRQDPGLGLRLIYFSYDVKMKEKGDIPEGYSVSREKKERFSLILESASTNQTSMYLCASRLGRRGTQYFGPGTRLLVL.

A remark on this clone: Different DNA sequences within this sample yield the same CDR3. The chain couples TRBV6-1 to TRBJ2-1; D is unclear. This CDR3 has 14 amino acids. CDR1 is MNHNS and CDR2 is SASEGT in the germline V gene. V gave up 1 base and J gave up 3 bases, with 7 bases separating them. The CDR3, as DNA: TGTGCCAGCAGTGAAGGGGCCTACTACAATGAGCAGTTCTTC. Protein sequence: CASSEGAYYNEQFF.

J is TRBJ2-5 and V is TRBV5-6; a possible D gene is TRBD1 (5 bases). The germline V and J ends were trimmed by 4 bases and 5 bases, with 12 bases remaining between them. There are 13 residues in the CDR3. Germline V CDR1 and CDR2: SGHDT, YYEEEE. In nucleotides, the CDR3 is TGTGCCAGCAGCCAGGACACTTCTGAGACCCAGTACTTC. Its protein product is CASSQDTSETQYF.

The chain carries TRBV29-1 and TRBJ2-1; TRBD2 matches at 8 bases. Germline lookup yields CDR1 SQVTM and CDR2 ANQGSEA. J lost 7 bases, V lost 4 bases, and 6 bases had no gene match. This CDR3 contains 13 residues. The DNA for the CDR3 is TGCAGCGTTGGATCGGGAGGGAGAAATGAGCAGTTCTTC. This translates into CSVGSGGRNEQFF.

The J gene is TRBJ1-2, the V gene TRBV6-6; tentative D call: TRBD1 (6 bases). Germline lookup yields CDR1 MNHNY and CDR2 SVGAGI (reference sequence). Deletions cut 0 bases from V and 5 bases from J, with 16 bases between. The CDR3 is 16 residues long. CDR3 sequence reads: CASSYSQGLRSYGYTF. The CDR3 DNA reads TGTGCCAGCAGTTACTCACAGGGTTTACGGTCGTATGGCTACACCTTC.

This clone has just a few counts. This rearrangement joins TRBV10-3 to TRBJ2-3, with D maybe TRBD2 (6 bases). This CDR3 region has 13 residues. Trimming cost V 4 bases and J 4 bases, with 9 bases left between them. CDR1 is ENHRY, CDR2 SYGVKD, per germline. This chain's CDR3 is CAISVREADTQYF. The CDR3 DNA is TGTGCCATCAGTGTTAGGGAGGCAGATACGCAGTATTTT.

The chain recombines TRBV6-5 with TRBJ1-5; D is undetermined. The CDR3 has 14 amino acids. The V gene lost 6 bases and the J gene lost 0 bases, with 9 bases spanning the gap. In germline, CDR1 is MNHEY, CDR2 SVGAGI. The DNA for the CDR3 is TGTGCCAGCAGGGCGGGGTATAGCAATCAGCCCCAGCATTTT. Its protein product is CASRAGYSNQPQHF.

The chain is built from TRBV2 and TRBJ1-2, with TRBD1 identical over 8 bases. This CDR3 is built from 15 residues. CDR1 and CDR2 (germline): SNHLY, FYNNEI. After removal of 6 bases from V and 2 bases from J, the junction contained 8 bases not matched to a gene. CDR3 bases: TGTGCCAGCAGCGGACAGGGTTCGGAAAACTATGGCTACACCTTC. Residues: CASSGQGSENYGYTF.

This clone showed up just once. V usage is TRBV6-1 and J usage is TRBJ1-2; tentatively, D is TRBD1 (5 bases). Germline-derived CDR1 and CDR2 are MNHNS and SASEGT. With 4 bases removed from V and 4 bases from J, the gap between germline ends came to 25 bases. The CDR3 totals 18 residues. This CDR3 is CASSATKGSGGVGYGYTF. Here the CDR3 DNA reads TGTGCCAGCAGTGCCACGAAAGGGTCGGGGGGAGTCGGCTATGGCTACACCTTC.

The J gene is TRBJ1-3, the V gene TRBV7-9, with D unclear. The CDR3 sequence is 12 residues long. Germline CDR1 reads SEHNR; CDR2 reads FQNEAQ (reference sequence). V was trimmed by 8 bases and J by 0 bases, leaving 5 bases between them. The CDR3 protein is CASRSSGNTIYF. The CDR3 DNA reads TGTGCCAGCCGCAGCTCTGGAAACACCATATATTTT.

The chain employs TRBV5-5 and TRBJ2-7; the D gene is possibly TRBD1 (7 bases). The germline CDR1 and CDR2 sequences are SGHKS and YYEKEE (reference sequence). The CDR3 has 15 residues. The germline V and J ends were trimmed by 5 bases and 8 bases, with 23 bases remaining between them. Written as DNA, the CDR3 is TGTGCCAGCAGGACCGAGACAGGGAGGTCTACGAAGCAGTACTTC. It translates to CASRTETGRSTKQYF.

This clone was seen a few times. The chain has TRBV2 and TRBJ1-2; D perhaps matches TRBD1 (5 bases). Germline V gives CDR1 SNHLY, CDR2 FYNNEI. The ends were cut back, 6 bases at V and 8 bases at J, with 16 bases in the middle. This CDR3 contains 13 residues. The CDR3 loop is CASRVQVTEGYTF. CDR3 nucleotides: TGTGCCAGCAGAGTACAGGTAACGGAGGGCTACACCTTC.

This chain uses TRBV29-1 with TRBJ2-7; 8 positions match TRBD2. The V and J ends lost 4 bases and 2 bases, in that order; junction bases with no gene match: 4. The length of the CDR3 is 13 residues. CDR1 and CDR2 (germline): SQVTM, ANQGSEA. The CDR3 nucleotides are TGCAGCGTTGTTGGTAGCGGGACCTACGAGCAGTACTTC. Translated, it gives CSVVGSGTYEQYF.

This clone has a handful of counts. Within the sample, other DNA sequences also encode this same CDR3. V is TRBV11-3 and J is TRBJ2-3; 7 bases line up with TRBD2. Germline V gives CDR1 SGHNT, CDR2 YENEEA. V shed 6 bases, J shed 2 bases, and the junction held 8 bases outside the gene matches. The CDR3 sequence is 15 residues long. DNA of the CDR3: TGTGCCAGCAGTTTTAGGGAGGGCCCCACAGATACGCAGTATTTT. It is translated as CASSFREGPTDTQYF.

This chain joins TRBV2 and TRBJ1-2; 11 bases match TRBD1. The length of the CDR3 is 14 residues. Germline V lookup: CDR1 SNHLY, CDR2 FYNNEI. V lost 5 bases to trimming and J lost 7 bases; unmatched junction nucleotides: 6. As DNA, the CDR3 is TGTGCCAGCAGTCAGGACAGGGGGCTGGGTGGCTACACCTTC. Its protein product is CASSQDRGLGGYTF.

This chain links TRBV7-6 with TRBJ2-7, with a tentative D call TRBD2 (6 bases). Trimming removed 8 bases at V and 4 bases at J, with 21 bases between. The CDR3 is 15 residues long. From germline, CDR1 is SGHVS and CDR2 FNYEAQ. The CDR3 protein is CASSQFGGNYYEQYF. The CDR3 region has the DNA TGTGCCAGCTCCCAATTCGGGGGAAATTATTACGAGCAGTACTTC.

This clone was found a few times. The J gene is TRBJ2-3, the V gene TRBV7-9; 13 positions agree with TRBD2. Trimming cost V 5 bases and J 5 bases; bases outside gene matches: 4. This CDR3 has 15 amino acids. Germline V gives CDR1 SEHNR, CDR2 FQNEAQ (reference sequence). The CDR3 loop is CASSRRLAGGDTQYF. The CDR3 nucleotides are TGTGCCAGCAGCCGACGACTAGCGGGGGGAGATACGCAGTATTTT.

The chain couples TRBV5-1 to TRBJ1-4; D unclear. V was trimmed by 6 bases and J by 0 bases, leaving 12 bases between them. CDR1 and CDR2 from the germline V gene are SGHRS and YFSETQ. The CDR3 runs to 15 residues. The CDR3 protein is CASTVQPSTNEKLFF. CDR3 bases: TGCGCCAGCACCGTACAGCCATCAACTAATGAAAAACTGTTTTTT.

This chain links TRBV27 with TRBJ2-7; 7 nucleotides match TRBD1. The junction had 3 bases not matched to a gene; V was cut back by 3 bases and J by 1 base. The CDR3 totals 14 residues. CDR1 is MNHEY, CDR2 SMNVEV, per germline (reference sequence). Here the CDR3 reads CASSFRDRSYEQYF. The CDR3 DNA reads TGTGCCAGCAGTTTCCGGGACAGATCCTACGAGCAGTACTTC.

The chain links TRBV6-1 to TRBJ1-5, with unresolved D. CDR1 and CDR2 (germline): MNHNS, SASEGT. V lost 1 base, J lost 3 bases, and 7 bases lay in between. The CDR3 sequence is 14 residues long. In DNA, the CDR3 is TGTGCCAGCAGTGAAGAGACACACAATCAGCCCCAGCATTTT. Amino acid sequence: CASSEETHNQPQHF.

There are a few counts of this clone. V usage is TRBV27 and J usage is TRBJ1-5, with D uncertain. The germline V and J ends were trimmed by 5 bases and 0 bases, with 17 bases remaining between them. This CDR3 region has 17 residues. The germline V gene encodes CDR1 MNHEY and CDR2 SMNVEV (reference sequence). The CDR3 sequence is CASSPTSTPYSNQPQHF. CDR3 sequence (DNA): TGTGCCAGCAGTCCCACGTCGACACCCTATAGCAATCAGCCCCAGCATTTT.

This chain connects TRBV13 to TRBJ2-1; 13 bases line up with TRBD2. With V trimmed by 5 bases and J by 8 bases, 3 bases remained unmatched. Germline V lookup: CDR1 PRHDT, CDR2 FYEKMQ (reference sequence). The CDR3 spans 14 residues. The CDR3 loop is CASSPGLAGDEQFF. CDR3 nucleotide sequence: TGTGCCAGCAGCCCCGGACTAGCGGGAGATGAGCAGTTCTTC.

Notes on this clone: A read error may produce the germline difference seen at one junction end. The rearrangement joins TRBV6-1 to TRBJ2-5, with 9 bases lining up with TRBD2. The CDR3 spans 17 residues. Germline V gene sequence: CDR1 MNHNS, CDR2 SASEGT. The CDR3 region has the DNA TGTGCCAGCAGCGAAGGGCTTATAGCGGGGGTACAAGAGACCCAGTACTTC. Residues: CASSEGLIAGVQETQYF.

V is TRBV18 and J is TRBJ2-7, with D possibly matching TRBD2 (5 bases). V was pared by 3 bases and J by 5 bases, with 14 bases between. CDR3 length: 14 residues. The germline V gene has CDR1 KGHSH and CDR2 LQKENI. The CDR3 bases are TGTGCCAGCTCACCGCCCGAGGGTACCCACGAGCAGTACTTC. Translated: CASSPPEGTHEQYF.

The chain has TRBV5-4 and TRBJ2-7; TRBD1 agrees at 9 bases. The germline V gene has CDR1 SGHNT and CDR2 YYREEE (reference sequence). The junction had 4 bases not matched to a gene; V was cut back by 3 bases and J by 3 bases. CDR3 length: 14 amino acids. The CDR3 here is CASSSGTGFYEQYF. The CDR3 region has the DNA TGTGCCAGCAGCTCCGGGACAGGGTTCTACGAGCAGTACTTC.

The chain combines TRBV5-1 with TRBJ2-3, with D unclear. CDR1 and CDR2 from the germline V gene are SGHRS and YFSETQ. Trimming shortened V by 4 bases and J by 1 base, and 13 bases separated the two germline ends. This CDR3 is 15 amino acids long. CDR3 DNA sequence: TGCGCCAGCAGCCCGACACCCGACCGCACAGATACGCAGTATTTT. Translated: CASSPTPDRTDTQYF.

This sequence joins TRBV5-4 and TRBJ2-5, with TRBD1 identical over 8 bases. Trimming at V came to 4 bases and at J to 5 bases, leaving 13 bases not matched to a gene. This CDR3 contains 16 residues. Looked up from germline, CDR1 is SGHNT and CDR2 is YYREEE (reference sequence). This CDR3 is CASSPPGTGHGETQYF. CDR3 nucleotides: TGTGCCAGCAGCCCCCCGGGGACAGGTCATGGGGAGACCCAGTACTTC.

As for this clone: Germline is not matched at one junction end, which may reflect a read error. The V call is TRBV5-4, the J call TRBJ2-2; TRBD2 aligns across 7 bases. The CDR3 extends over 14 amino acids. Germline-derived CDR1 and CDR2 are SGHNT and YYREEE (reference sequence). The CDR3 is CASSFGGSFGELFF. In DNA, the CDR3 is TGCGCCAGCAGCTTTGGCGGGAGTTTCGGGGAGCTGTTTTTT.

In its sample, this clone was seen a few times. CDR3 nucleotide sequence: TGCGCCAGCAGCCAAGATGGGGGAGGACTAGCGGTTAATACGCAGTATTTT. This encodes CASSQDGGGLAVNTQYF. The rearrangement uses TRBV4-1 and TRBJ2-3; 10 bases map to TRBD2. Germline V gene data show CDR1 as MGHRA and CDR2 as YSYEKL. The CDR3 is 17 amino acids. With V trimmed by 0 bases and J by 7 bases, 10 bases remained unmatched.